This T cell receptor beta chain was recorded in a study of Ad26.COV2.S vaccination and SARS-CoV-2 variants. Overall study results and limits: Relative to placebo recipients, vaccine recipients exhibited elevated spike-specific TCR breadth. Measurements of TCR breadth and depth may have given underestimates of the total T cell responses.

Trimming stripped 6 bases from V and 0 bases from J, with 9 bases between. Germline CDR1 GTSNPN, CDR2 SVGIG (reference sequence). CDR3 length equals 13 residues. Treatment here: approximately 18 received Ad26.COV2.S at low or high dose, single or two shots; roughly five received placebo; per-sample allocation not given. Each sample was drawn 63 days after the first injection (of vaccine or placebo). Libraries were prepared by immunoSEQ multiplex PCR; TCRdb keeps only in-frame clonotypes and omits some of them. The sample records 430,000 or so clones, 89% being singletons. For this clone: Its specificity is not known.

The material was peripheral blood, obtained in a trial of Ad26.COV2.S vaccine versus placebo. This sequence originates from a person between 18 and 60 years old who received the Ad26.COV2.S COVID-19 vaccine or a placebo. The chain employs TRBV30 and TRBJ1-5; possible D gene TRBD1, 5 bases. CDR3 coding DNA: TGTGCCTGTTCCCAGGGTAGCAATCAGCCCCAGCATTTT. This sequence encodes CACSQGSNQPQHF.